This T cell receptor beta chain was obtained from a study of control samples from healthy donors and cancer patients. There are 21 residues in the CDR3. Germline V CDR1 and CDR2: SNHLY, FYNNEI. Trimming shortened V by 4 bases and J by 6 bases, and 34 bases separated the two germline ends. Profiled with immunoSEQ multiplex PCR; TCRdb holds only in-frame clones, not every one. The table includes some 140,000 clones, approximately 92% detected once. The sequencing sample was made of blood. This clonotype was obtained from a young man in good health. The chain joins TRBV2 to TRBJ2-1, with D perhaps TRBD1 (9 bases). CDR3 nucleotides: TGTGCCAGCAGTGTGGTAGGGACAGGGTTGAGACTAGCGCTGCCCGGCAATGAGCAGTTCTTC. This encodes CASSVVGTGLRLALPGNEQFF.